This record covers a single T cell receptor beta chain. What this receptor recognizes is not known. Base qualities are missing; no much larger clone stands one base away. The CDR3 holds 15 amino acids from the cysteine to the phenylalanine. Left in the record is the CDR3 DNA by itself, 45 bases read in frame from the first base. Trimming removed 5 bases from V and 6 bases from J, leaving 17 bases between the germline ends. CDR1 SGHVS and CDR2 FQNEAQ are derived from the germline V gene. The data were taken from a study of vaccination and CD4 T cells after COVID-19 (dated by TCRdb to between 2022 and 2023). Regarding the complete study: Six males and four females were included in the convalescent cohort, with two Hispanic individuals, seven Caucasians, two Asians and one multiracial person represented. Participants got two doses of the Pfizer-BioNTech BNT162b2 vaccine (n=8) or two doses of the Moderna mRNA-1273 vaccine (n=2). Post-COVID blood samples from convalescent patients were collected a median of approximately 100 days after diagnosis, with a range of 35 to 161 days. Post-vaccine blood samples were obtained a median of around 74 days after the second vaccine dose, with a range of roughly 14 to 241 days. For stimulating the cultures, overlapping spike peptide pools were used, derived from SARS-CoV-2 as well as from the common cold coronaviruses HCoV-NL63, HCoV-OC43 and HCoV-229E. Control cultures received a CEFX viral epitope pool as the positive control, an HIV-1 Nef peptide pool as the negative control, or no peptide. The spike-specific CD4+ TCR repertoire was compared before and after mRNA vaccination in approximately 9 COVID-19 convalescent patients and a few infection-naive healthy vaccine recipients. In an earlier paper using these donors, memory CD4+ T cell crossreactivity between SARS-CoV-2 and common cold coronavirus spike proteins was assessed at the TCR clonotype level. General conclusions and limits of the study: Although the median number of SARS-CoV-2-reactive clonotypes went up from fewer than 25 after infection to roughly 40 after vaccination, the increase was not significant. The study included relatively few convalescent patients and did not analyze early timepoints after natural infection. Among convalescent patients, a median roughly 84% of the SARS-CoV-2-reactive clones seen after vaccination appeared only after vaccination, which suggests priming specific to the vaccine. Nearly all vaccine-specific clones in convalescent patients (304 of 307) were mono-reactive for SARS-CoV-2 spike rather than cross-reactive with common cold coronaviruses.

Preparation of the library involved PCR. DNA from cultured CD4+ T cells was subjected to TCR sequencing with the Oncomine TCR Beta short-read assay at the Johns Hopkins FTIC core. Genomic DNA was extracted from the cultured CD4+ T cells with the QIAamp micro DNA kit. Oncomine TCR Beta libraries made from cultured CD4+ T cells were pooled using unique dual indexes and sequenced on an Illumina iSeq 100. Per the original workflow: Non-productive sequences were removed, and CDR3s that did not start with C, did not end with F or W, or were shorter than 7 amino acids were discarded. The MANAFEST web application identified antigen-specific clonotypes by comparing peptide-stimulated wells against reference wells and other culture wells. An FDR below 0.05, an odds ratio above 5, and a productive frequency above 0.1% in at least two of three replicate wells were required for clones to be considered positive. Clonotypes that were significantly expanded in both SARS-CoV-2 spike wells and at least one common cold coronavirus spike condition were defined as cross-reactive. Using R version 3.6.1, CDR3 homology was evaluated through Levenshtein distances (stringdist) along with unrooted phylogenetic trees (ape). In-frame beta chains were kept once TCRdb had trimmed the public reads at Q25 with fastp and called clones with MiXCR. Identical CDR3 protein sequences are pooled into one entry, listed with their most common genes and DNA. In this record, the V and J calls reflect TCRdb's handling and not the investigators' own analysis. Within this sample are 9,100 or so distinct CDR3 sequences, with over 45% of them counted one time only. The top ten clonotypes cover 17% of the sample.

The treatment or condition tag for this specimen amounts to: approximately 9-day PBMC culture with coronavirus spike peptide pools or control peptides (ViraFEST assay). CD4+ T cells from unexposed donors were collected before the COVID-19 pandemic (2011-2018). The ViraFEST assay was used in the study, in which antigen-specific T cells were expanded with peptide pools and expanded clonotypes were subsequently identified by TCR sequencing. About 2 million PBMCs per well were cultured in IMDM with 5% human AB serum and roughly 9.3 IU/ml IL-2, plus 10 ug/ml peptide pools. On days 3 and 7, half of the culture medium was replaced with fresh IL-2-containing medium. After around 11 days of culture, CD4+ T cells were isolated by negative selection with the EasySep CD4+ T cell isolation kit. As cell number allowed, CD4+ T cells from unexposed donors were tested for reactivity to SARS-CoV-2 S and N and to four common cold coronavirus spike pools. Ficoll-Paque Plus gradient centrifugation was used to isolate PBMCs from whole blood, and the isolated PBMCs were then either used fresh or cryopreserved at -140C. In general, triplicate wells were set up for every culture condition. The leukapheresis product used for the unexposed donors was purchased from a commercial source.

The clonotype was recovered from a human donor in good health. The rearrangement joined TRBV7-8 to TRBJ2-1; perhaps TRBD2 is the D gene, with 5 bases matching. The sequencing input was CD4+ T cells from blood, cultured in vitro. CDR3 sequence: CASSVDSYSTNEQFF. The DNA is TGTGCCAGCAGCGTGGACTCCTACAGCACCAATGAGCAGTTCTTC.